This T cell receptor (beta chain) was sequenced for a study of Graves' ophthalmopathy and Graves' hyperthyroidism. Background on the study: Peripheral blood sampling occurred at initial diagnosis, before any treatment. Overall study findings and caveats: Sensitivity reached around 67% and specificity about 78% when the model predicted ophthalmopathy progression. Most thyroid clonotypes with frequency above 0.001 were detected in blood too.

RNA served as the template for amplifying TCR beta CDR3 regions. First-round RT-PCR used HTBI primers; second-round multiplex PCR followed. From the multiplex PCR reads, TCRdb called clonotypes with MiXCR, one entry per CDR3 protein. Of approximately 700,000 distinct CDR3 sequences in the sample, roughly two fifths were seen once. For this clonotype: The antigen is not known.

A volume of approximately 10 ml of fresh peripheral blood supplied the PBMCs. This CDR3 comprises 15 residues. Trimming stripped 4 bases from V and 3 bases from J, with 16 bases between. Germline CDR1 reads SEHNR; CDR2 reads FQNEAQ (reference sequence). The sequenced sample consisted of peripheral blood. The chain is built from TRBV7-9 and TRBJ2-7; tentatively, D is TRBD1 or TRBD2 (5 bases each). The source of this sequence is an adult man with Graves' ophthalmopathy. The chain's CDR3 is CASSSGTIRFYEQYF. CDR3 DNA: TGTGCCAGCAGCTCCGGGACGATTCGGTTCTACGAGCAGTACTTC.